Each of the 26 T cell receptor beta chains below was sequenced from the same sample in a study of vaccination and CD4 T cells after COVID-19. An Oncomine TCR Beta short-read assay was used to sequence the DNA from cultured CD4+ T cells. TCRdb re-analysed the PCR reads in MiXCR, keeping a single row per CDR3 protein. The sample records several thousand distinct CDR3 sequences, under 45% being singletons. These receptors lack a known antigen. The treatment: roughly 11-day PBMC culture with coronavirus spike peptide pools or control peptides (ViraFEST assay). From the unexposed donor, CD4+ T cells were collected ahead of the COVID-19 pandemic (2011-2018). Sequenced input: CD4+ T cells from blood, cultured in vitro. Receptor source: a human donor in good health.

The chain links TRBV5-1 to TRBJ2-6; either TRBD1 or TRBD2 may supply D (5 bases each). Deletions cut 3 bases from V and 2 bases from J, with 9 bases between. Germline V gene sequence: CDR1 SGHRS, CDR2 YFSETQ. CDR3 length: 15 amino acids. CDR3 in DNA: TGCGCCAGCAGCTCGCAGGGAGCTGGGGCCAACGTCCTGACTTTC. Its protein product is CASSSQGAGANVLTF. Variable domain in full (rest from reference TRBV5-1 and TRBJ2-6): KAGVTQTPRYLIKTRGQQVTLSCSPISGHRSVSWYQQTPGQGLQFLFEYFSETQRNKGNFPGRFSGRQFSNSRSEMNVSTLELGDSALYLCASSSQGAGANVLTFGAGSRLTVL.

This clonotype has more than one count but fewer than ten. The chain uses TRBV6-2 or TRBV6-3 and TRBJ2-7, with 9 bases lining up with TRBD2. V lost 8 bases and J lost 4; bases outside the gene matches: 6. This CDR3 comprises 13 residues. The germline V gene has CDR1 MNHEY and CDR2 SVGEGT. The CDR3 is CASAGTSRYEQYF. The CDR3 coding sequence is TGTGCCAGCGCCGGGACTAGCAGATACGAGCAGTACTTC.

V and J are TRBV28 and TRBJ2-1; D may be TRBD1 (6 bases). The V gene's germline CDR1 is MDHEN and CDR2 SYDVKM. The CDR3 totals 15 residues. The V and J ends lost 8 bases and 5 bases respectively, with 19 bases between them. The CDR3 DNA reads TGTGCCAGCGAGACACAGGGAATTGACGACAATGAGCAGTTCTTC. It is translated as CASETQGIDDNEQFF.

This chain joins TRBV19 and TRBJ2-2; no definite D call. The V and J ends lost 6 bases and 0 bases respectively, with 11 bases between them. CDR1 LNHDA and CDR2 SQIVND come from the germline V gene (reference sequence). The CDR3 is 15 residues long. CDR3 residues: CASRVVGSNTGELFF. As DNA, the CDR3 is TGTGCCAGTAGGGTTGTAGGGTCGAACACCGGGGAGCTGTTTTTT.

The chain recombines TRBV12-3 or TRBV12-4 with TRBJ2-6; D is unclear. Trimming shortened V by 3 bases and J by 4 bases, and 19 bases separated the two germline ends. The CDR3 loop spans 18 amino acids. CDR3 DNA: TGTGCCAGCAGTTTCGTAAACCCCTTTATCTGGGGGGCCAACGTCCTGACTTTC. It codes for CASSFVNPFIWGANVLTF.

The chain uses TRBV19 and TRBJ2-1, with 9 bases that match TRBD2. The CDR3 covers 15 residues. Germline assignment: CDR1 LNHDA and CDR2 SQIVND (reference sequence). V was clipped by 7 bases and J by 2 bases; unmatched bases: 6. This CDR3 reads CASIAGTSPYNEQFF. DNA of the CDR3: TGTGCCAGTATAGCCGGGACTAGCCCCTACAATGAGCAGTTCTTC.

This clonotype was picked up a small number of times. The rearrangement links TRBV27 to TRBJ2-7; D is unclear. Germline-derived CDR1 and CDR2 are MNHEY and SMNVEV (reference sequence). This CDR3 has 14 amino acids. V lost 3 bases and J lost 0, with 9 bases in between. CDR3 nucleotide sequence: TGTGCCAGCAGTTTTGTCATAGCCTCCTACGAGCAGTACTTC. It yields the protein CASSFVIASYEQYF.

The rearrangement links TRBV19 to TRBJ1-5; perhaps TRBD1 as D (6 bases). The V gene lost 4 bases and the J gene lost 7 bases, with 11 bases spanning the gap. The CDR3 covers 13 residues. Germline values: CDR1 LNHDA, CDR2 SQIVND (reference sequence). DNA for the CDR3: TGTGCCAGTAGTACTACAGGGCTGCAGCCCCAGCATTTT. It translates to CASSTTGLQPQHF.

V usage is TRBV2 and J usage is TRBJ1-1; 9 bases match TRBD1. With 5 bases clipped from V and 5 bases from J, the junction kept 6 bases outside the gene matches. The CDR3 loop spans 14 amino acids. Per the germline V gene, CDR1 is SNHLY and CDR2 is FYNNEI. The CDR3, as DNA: TGTGCCAGCAGTATCCGGGACAGGGCGACTGAAGCTTTCTTT. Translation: CASSIRDRATEAFF.

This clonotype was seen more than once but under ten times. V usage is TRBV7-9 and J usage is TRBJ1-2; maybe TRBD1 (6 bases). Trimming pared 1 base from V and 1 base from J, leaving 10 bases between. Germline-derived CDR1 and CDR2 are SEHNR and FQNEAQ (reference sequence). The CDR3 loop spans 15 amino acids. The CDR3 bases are TGTGCCAGCAGCTTAGAGGGGGGGGATAACTATGGCTACACCTTC. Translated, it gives CASSLEGGDNYGYTF.

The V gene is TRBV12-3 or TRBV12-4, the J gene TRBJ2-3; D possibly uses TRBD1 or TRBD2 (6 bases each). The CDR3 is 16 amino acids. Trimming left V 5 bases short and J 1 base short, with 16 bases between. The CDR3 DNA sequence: TGTGCCAGCAGTCCACAGTTCGGGGGCCGCACAGATACGCAGTATTTT. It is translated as CASSPQFGGRTDTQYF.

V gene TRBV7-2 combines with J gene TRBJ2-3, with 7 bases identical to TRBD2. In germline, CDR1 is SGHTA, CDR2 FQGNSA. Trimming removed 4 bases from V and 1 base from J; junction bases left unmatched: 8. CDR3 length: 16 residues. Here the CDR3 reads CASSSSSGYGTDTQYF. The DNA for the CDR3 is TGTGCCAGCAGCTCGAGTAGCGGGTATGGCACAGATACGCAGTATTTT.

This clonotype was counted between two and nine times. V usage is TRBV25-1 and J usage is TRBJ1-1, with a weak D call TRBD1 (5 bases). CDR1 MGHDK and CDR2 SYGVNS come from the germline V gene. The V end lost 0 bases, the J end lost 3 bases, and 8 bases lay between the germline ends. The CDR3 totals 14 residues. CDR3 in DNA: TGTGCCAGCAGTGAATACGGGGGATACACTGAAGCTTTCTTT. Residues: CASSEYGGYTEAFF.

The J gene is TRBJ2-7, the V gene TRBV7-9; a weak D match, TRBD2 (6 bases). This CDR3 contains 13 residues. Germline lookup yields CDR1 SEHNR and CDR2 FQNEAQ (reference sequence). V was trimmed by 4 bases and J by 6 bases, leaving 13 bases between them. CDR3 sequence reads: CASSSWMGGEQYF. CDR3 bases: TGTGCCAGCAGCTCATGGATGGGAGGCGAGCAGTACTTC.

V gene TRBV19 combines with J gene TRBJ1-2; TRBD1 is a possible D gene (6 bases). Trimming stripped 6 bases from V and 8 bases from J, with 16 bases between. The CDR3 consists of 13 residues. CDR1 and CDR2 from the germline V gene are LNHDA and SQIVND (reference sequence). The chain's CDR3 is CASSGGRTEGYTF. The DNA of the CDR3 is TGTGCCAGTAGCGGGGGACGGACAGAAGGCTACACCTTC.

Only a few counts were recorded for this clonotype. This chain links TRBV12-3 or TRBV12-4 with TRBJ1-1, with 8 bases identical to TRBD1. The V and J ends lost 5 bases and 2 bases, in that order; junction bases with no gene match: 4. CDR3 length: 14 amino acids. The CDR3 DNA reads TGTGCCAGCAGTCGGACAGGGACAAACACTGAAGCTTTCTTT. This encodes CASSRTGTNTEAFF.

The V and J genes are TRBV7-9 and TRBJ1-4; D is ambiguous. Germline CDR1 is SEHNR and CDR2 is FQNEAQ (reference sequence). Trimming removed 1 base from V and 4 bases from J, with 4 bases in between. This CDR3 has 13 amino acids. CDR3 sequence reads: CASSLGGNEKLFF. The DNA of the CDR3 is TGTGCCAGCAGCTTAGGGGGTAATGAAAAACTGTTTTTT.

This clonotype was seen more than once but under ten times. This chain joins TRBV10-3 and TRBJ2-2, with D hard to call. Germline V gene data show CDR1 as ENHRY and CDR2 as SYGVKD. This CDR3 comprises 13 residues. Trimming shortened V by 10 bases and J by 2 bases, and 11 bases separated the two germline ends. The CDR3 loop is CATRTDNTGELFF. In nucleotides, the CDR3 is TGTGCCACGAGAACAGATAACACCGGGGAGCTGTTTTTT.

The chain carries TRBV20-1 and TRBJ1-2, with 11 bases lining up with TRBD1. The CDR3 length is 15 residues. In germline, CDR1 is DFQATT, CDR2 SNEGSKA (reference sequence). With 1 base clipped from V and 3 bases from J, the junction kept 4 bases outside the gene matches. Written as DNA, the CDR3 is TGCAGTGCTAGAGGGACAGGGGGCGGCCACTATGGCTACACCTTC. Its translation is CSARGTGGGHYGYTF.

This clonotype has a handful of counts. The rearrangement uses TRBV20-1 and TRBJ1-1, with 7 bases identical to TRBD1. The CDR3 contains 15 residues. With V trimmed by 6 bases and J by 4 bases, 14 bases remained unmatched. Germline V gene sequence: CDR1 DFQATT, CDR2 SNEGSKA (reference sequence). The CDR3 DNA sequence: TGCAGTGCAGAGTTGACAGGGCCTTGGGGCACTGAAGCTTTCTTT. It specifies CSAELTGPWGTEAFF.

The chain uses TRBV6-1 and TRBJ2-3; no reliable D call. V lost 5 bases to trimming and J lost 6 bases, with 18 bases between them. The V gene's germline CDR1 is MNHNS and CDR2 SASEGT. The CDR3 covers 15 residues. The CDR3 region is CASSPMIPSSDTQYF. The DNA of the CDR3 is TGTGCCAGCAGTCCTATGATCCCGTCATCCGATACGCAGTATTTT.

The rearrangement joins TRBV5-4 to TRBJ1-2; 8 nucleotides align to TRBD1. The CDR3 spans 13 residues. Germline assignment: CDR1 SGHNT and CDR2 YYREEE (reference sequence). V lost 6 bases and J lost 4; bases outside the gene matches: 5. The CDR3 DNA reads TGTGCCAGCACCGGACAGGGAACCTATGGCTACACCTTC. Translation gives CASTGQGTYGYTF. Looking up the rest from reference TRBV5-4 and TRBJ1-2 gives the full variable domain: ETGVTQSPTHLIKTRGQQVTLRCSSQSGHNTVSWYQQALGQGPQFIFQYYREEENGRGNFPPRFSGLQFPNYSSELNVNALELDDSALYLCASTGQGTYGYTFGSGTRLTVV.

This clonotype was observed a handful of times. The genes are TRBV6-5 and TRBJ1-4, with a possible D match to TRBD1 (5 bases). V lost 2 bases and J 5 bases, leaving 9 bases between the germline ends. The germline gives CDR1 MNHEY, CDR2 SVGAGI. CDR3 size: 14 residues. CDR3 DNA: TGTGCCAGCAGTTACGGGGGACCCAATGAAAAACTGTTTTTT. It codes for CASSYGGPNEKLFF.

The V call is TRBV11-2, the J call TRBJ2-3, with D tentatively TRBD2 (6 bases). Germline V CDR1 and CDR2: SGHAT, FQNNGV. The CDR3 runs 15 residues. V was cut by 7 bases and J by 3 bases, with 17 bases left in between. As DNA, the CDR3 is TGTGCCAGCACCTTCAGCGGGCTAGAGACAGATACGCAGTATTTT. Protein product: CASTFSGLETDTQYF.

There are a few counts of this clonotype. CDR3 loop: CASSISLGVRQQNIQYF. CDR3 nucleotide sequence: TGTGCCAGTAGTATCTCTCTGGGAGTCCGGCAGCAAAACATTCAGTACTTC. The chain is built from TRBV19 and TRBJ2-4; D possibly corresponds to TRBD2 (5 bases). The germline V gene encodes CDR1 LNHDA and CDR2 SQIVND (reference sequence). The CDR3 extends over 17 amino acids. V dropped 3 bases and J dropped 5 bases, with 20 bases sitting between them.

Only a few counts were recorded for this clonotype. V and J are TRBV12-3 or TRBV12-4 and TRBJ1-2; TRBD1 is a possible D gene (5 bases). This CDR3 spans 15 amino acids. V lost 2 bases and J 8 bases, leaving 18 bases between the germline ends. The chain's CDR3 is CASSLTSTGDGGYTF. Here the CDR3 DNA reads TGTGCCAGCAGTTTAACATCAACAGGCGATGGGGGCTACACCTTC.